A single sample is the source of the 5 T cell receptor beta chains below, sequenced in a study of Graves' ophthalmopathy and Graves' hyperthyroidism. Amplification from RNA transcripts yielded the TCR beta CDR3 regions. An initial RT-PCR round employing HTBI primers preceded a second-round multiplex PCR. Using its own MiXCR run on the multiplex PCR reads, TCRdb lists one record per CDR3 protein. The repertoire consists of hundreds of thousands of distinct CDR3 sequences, with roughly 41% occurring once and the leading ten covering more than 2.5%. The material sequenced was peripheral blood. The receptor source for this set is an adult man with Graves' ophthalmopathy.

The chain is built from TRBV6-6 and TRBJ1-2; D uncertain. This CDR3 is 12 amino acids long. Germline assignment: CDR1 MNHNY and CDR2 SVGAGI (reference sequence). V was shortened by 2 bases and J by 6 bases, with 7 bases between the two germline ends. CDR3 nucleotides: TGTGCCAGCAGTTACGAGGGCCATGGCTACACCTTC. Its translation: CASSYEGHGYTF.

This clonotype was observed once. The rearrangement joins TRBV25-1 to TRBJ1-1; D ambiguous. The V end lost 6 bases, the J end lost 5 bases, and 22 bases lay between the germline ends. Germline V gene sequence: CDR1 MGHDK, CDR2 SYGVNS. The length of the CDR3 is 16 residues. CDR3 residues: CASSPSVGERLTEAFF. In nucleotides, the CDR3 is TGTGCCAGCAGCCCCTCGGTTGGGGAAAGGTTAACTGAAGCTTTCTTT.

The rearrangement links TRBV7-7 to TRBJ1-1; 7 bases are shared with TRBD1. Germline CDR1 is SSHAT and CDR2 is FNYEAQ (reference sequence). This CDR3 spans 12 amino acids. The CDR3 nucleotides read TGTGCTAGACAGGGACAGAACACTGAAGCTTTCTTT. Its translation is CARQGQNTEAFF.

This clonotype was found many times. The genes are TRBV15 and TRBJ2-7, with 7 positions matching TRBD1. Losses at the gene ends were 0 bases for V and 4 bases for J; bases not matched to a gene: 6. From germline, CDR1 is LNHNV and CDR2 YYDKDF (reference sequence). The CDR3 runs 15 residues. The CDR3, as DNA: TGTGCCACCAGCAGAGATGTCACAGGGGCATACGAGCAGTACTTC. It encodes CATSRDVTGAYEQYF.

This clonotype showed up many times. The rearrangement links TRBV5-8 to TRBJ1-4, with D unclear. The V gene's germline CDR1 is SGHTS and CDR2 YDEGEE. Deletions cut 7 bases from V and 5 bases from J, with 15 bases between. The CDR3 is 14 residues long. The DNA of the CDR3 is TGTGCCAGCCGGAACCGGGGAAGGAATGAAAAACTGTTTTTT. Protein: CASRNRGRNEKLFF.